The 10 T cell receptor beta chains in this list originate from one sample, sequenced in a study of OX40 agonist ivuxolimab in advanced cancers. The library was built by means of the immunoSEQ multiplex PCR assay. Held by TCRdb, this immuneACCESS table contains in-frame sequences only and omits some clones. Under half of the omission traces to an unresolved V gene where checked; the cause of the rest is unknown. The sample contains about 35,000 clones, 84% of them found a single time. Approximately 18% of the sample comes from the top ten. Source: CD4+ or CD8+ T cells sorted from blood, taken in a trial of the OX40 agonist ivuxolimab. The receptor set was obtained from an adult with an advanced solid tumor such as melanoma, head and neck, liver or kidney cancer.

V and J are TRBV28 and TRBJ2-2, with 7 nucleotides matching TRBD2. V trimming: 8 bases; J trimming: 6 bases; junction bases outside the gene matches: 3. This CDR3 contains 12 residues. CDR1 MDHEN and CDR2 SYDVKM come from the germline V gene. DNA for the CDR3: TGTGCCAGCGGACTAGGGGCCGGGGAGCTGTTTTTT. Its translation: CASGLGAGELFF.

Regarding this clone: At one boundary the junction diverges from the germline segment, which might be a read error. V gene TRBV11-2 combines with J gene TRBJ1-1, with no clear D. Germline lookup yields CDR1 SGHAT and CDR2 FQNNGV. This CDR3 contains 12 residues. The DNA of the CDR3 is TGTGCCAGCAGCTCTTTTAACGTGAATTGGGGATTT. Its protein is CASSSFNVNWGF.

This chain's CDR3 is CASRTGANTEAFF. The CDR3, as DNA: TGTGCCAGCAGGACAGGGGCGAACACTGAAGCTTTCTTT. This chain joins TRBV6-5 and TRBJ1-1; TRBD1 aligns across 8 bases. The CDR3 consists of 13 residues. V lost 6 bases to trimming and J lost 1 base; unmatched junction nucleotides: 1. Germline lookup yields CDR1 MNHEY and CDR2 SVGAGI.

The J gene is TRBJ2-1, the V gene TRBV28; D unclear. V was shortened by 2 bases and J by 0 bases, with 20 bases between the two germline ends. The CDR3 loop spans 19 amino acids. Per germline, CDR1 MDHEN and CDR2 SYDVKM. Here the CDR3 reads CASSLTGDEKRSSYNEQFF. DNA for the CDR3: TGTGCCAGCAGTTTAACTGGGGATGAGAAACGCAGCTCCTACAATGAGCAGTTCTTC.

V and J are TRBV29-1 and TRBJ2-7, with D unresolved. The V end was cut by 3 bases, the J end by 0 bases, with 9 bases between. The CDR3 has 13 residues. Germline V gives CDR1 SQVTM, CDR2 ANQGSEA. The CDR3 loop reads CSVEGVSSYEQYF. CDR3 nucleotides: TGCAGCGTTGAGGGCGTCTCCTCCTACGAGCAGTACTTC.

The rearrangement links TRBV14 to TRBJ2-5; 9 bases line up with TRBD2. From germline, CDR1 is SGHDN and CDR2 FVKESK. Trimming at V came to 7 bases and at J to 3 bases, leaving 3 bases not matched to a gene. This CDR3 contains 13 residues. DNA for the CDR3: TGTGCCAGCACTTTAGCGGGAGAAGAGACCCAGTACTTC. Its protein product is CASTLAGEETQYF.

This rearrangement joins TRBV5-1 to TRBJ2-1; the D is unclear. The CDR3 totals 15 residues. CDR1 SGHRS and CDR2 YFSETQ come from the germline V gene. V shed 0 bases and J shed 8 bases, with 15 bases lying between them. This chain's CDR3 is CASSLEVPSRDEQFF. CDR3 coding DNA: TGCGCCAGCAGCTTGGAGGTTCCTAGTCGAGATGAGCAGTTCTTC. Based on the CDR3 plus reference TRBV5-1 and TRBJ2-1, the full variable domain is KAGVTQTPRYLIKTRGQQVTLSCSPISGHRSVSWYQQTPGQGLQFLFEYFSETQRNKGNFPGRFSGRQFSNSRSEMNVSTLELGDSALYLCASSLEVPSRDEQFFGPGTRLTVL.

There are many counts of this clone. V is TRBV5-6 and J is TRBJ2-7, with 9 positions matching TRBD2. CDR1 and CDR2 (germline): SGHDT, YYEEEE. The CDR3 totals 15 residues. The V and J ends lost 0 bases and 6 bases, in that order; junction bases with no gene match: 7. Here the CDR3 reads CASSLEMREGPEQYF. DNA for the CDR3: TGTGCCAGCAGCTTGGAGATGCGGGAGGGCCCCGAGCAGTACTTC.

V usage is TRBV28 and J usage is TRBJ2-3, with D tentatively TRBD1 or TRBD2 (5 bases each). CDR3 length equals 16 residues. Trimming pared 5 bases from V and 2 bases from J, leaving 17 bases between. Germline loops: CDR1 MDHEN, CDR2 SYDVKM. The CDR3 spells CASSHIRGPYTDTQYF. The CDR3 coding sequence is TGTGCCAGCAGTCATATCCGGGGACCGTACACAGATACGCAGTATTTT.

This rearrangement joins TRBV30 to TRBJ2-7, with D unresolved. Trimming took 0 bases from V and 2 from J, leaving 11 bases between them. Germline CDR1 GTSNPN, CDR2 SVGIG (reference sequence). The CDR3 is 14 amino acids. The CDR3 region is CAWSVGPATYEQYF. CDR3 bases: TGTGCCTGGAGTGTAGGACCGGCGACCTACGAGCAGTACTTC.